This TCR beta chain was sequenced in a study of metastatic and nonmetastatic thyroid tumors. Study context: Patients with malignant and benign thyroid disease provided blood and tumor or nodule tissue, whose repertoires were compared. Points from the study as a whole: A significant increase in TCR beta diversity was reportedly seen in malignant thyroid tumors relative to benign nodules, in blood and tumor.

CDR3 length: 12 amino acids. Germline V gene lookup returns CDR1 SGHRS and CDR2 YFSETQ. Deletions cut 3 bases from V and 8 bases from J, with 8 bases between. Methods used by the authors: Built for papillary thyroid cancer, a distant-metastasis classifier drew on CDR3 differences across clinicopathological groups. TCRdb called clones again from the PCR reads with MiXCR. These V and J calls derive from TCRdb rather than the authors' analysis. The sample has just over 30,000 clones, roughly 19% seen once; the top ten hold about 22%. Patients underwent thyroid surgery, and none had received any treatment before it. Of note for this clone: As yet, its antigen is unknown.

This sequence was found in a female donor with papillary thyroid cancer or a benign thyroid nodule (not recorded which). Some clones in this sample may be carry-over from other donors' samples. What was sequenced was blood. This sequence joins TRBV5-1 and TRBJ2-2; D unclear. The CDR3 DNA follows: TGCGCCAGCAGCTGGGCCGGGGGGGAGCTGTTTTTT. Translating gives CASSWAGGELFF.